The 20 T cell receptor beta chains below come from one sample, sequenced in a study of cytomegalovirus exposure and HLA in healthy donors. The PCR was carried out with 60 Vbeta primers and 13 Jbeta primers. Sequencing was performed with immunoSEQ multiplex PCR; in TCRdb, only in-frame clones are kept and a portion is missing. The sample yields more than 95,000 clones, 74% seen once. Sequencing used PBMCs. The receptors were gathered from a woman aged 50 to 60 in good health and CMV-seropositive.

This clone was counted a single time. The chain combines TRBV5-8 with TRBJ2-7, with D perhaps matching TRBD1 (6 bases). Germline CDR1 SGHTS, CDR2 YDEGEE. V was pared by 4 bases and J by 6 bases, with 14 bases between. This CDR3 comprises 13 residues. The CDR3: CASSHRVMGEQYF. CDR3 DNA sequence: TGTGCCAGCAGCCACAGGGTGATGGGCGAGCAGTACTTC.

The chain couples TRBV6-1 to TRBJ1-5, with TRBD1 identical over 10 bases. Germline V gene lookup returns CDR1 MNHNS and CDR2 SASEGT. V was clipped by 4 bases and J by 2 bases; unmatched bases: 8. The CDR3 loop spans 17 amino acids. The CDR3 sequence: CASSGARTGGRNQPQHF. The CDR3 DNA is TGTGCCAGCAGTGGAGCTAGGACAGGGGGGCGCAATCAGCCCCAGCATTTT.

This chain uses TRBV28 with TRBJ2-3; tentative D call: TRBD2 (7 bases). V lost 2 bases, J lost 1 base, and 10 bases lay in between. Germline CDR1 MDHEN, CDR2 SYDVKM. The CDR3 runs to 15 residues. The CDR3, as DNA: TGTGCCAGCAGTTTAGGGGGGGCCGGCACAGATACGCAGTATTTT. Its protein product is CASSLGGAGTDTQYF.

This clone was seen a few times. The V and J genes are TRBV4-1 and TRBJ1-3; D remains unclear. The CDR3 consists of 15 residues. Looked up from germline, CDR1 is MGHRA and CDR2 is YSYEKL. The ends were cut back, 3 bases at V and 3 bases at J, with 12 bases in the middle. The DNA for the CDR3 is TGCGCCAGCAGCCAGGGTGCAGCGGGTGGAAACACCATATATTTT. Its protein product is CASSQGAAGGNTIYF.

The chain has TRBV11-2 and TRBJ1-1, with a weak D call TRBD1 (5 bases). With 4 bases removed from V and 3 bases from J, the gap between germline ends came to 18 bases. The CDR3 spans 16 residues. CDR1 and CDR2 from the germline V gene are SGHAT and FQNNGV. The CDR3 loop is CASSSDTFSQYTEAFF. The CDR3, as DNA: TGTGCCAGCAGCTCGGACACTTTCAGTCAGTACACTGAAGCTTTCTTT.

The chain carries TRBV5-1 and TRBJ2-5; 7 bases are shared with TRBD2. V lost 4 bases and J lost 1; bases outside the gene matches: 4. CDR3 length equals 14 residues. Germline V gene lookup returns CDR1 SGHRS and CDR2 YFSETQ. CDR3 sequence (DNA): TGCGCCAGCAGCCCCGGGGAGGGCCAAGAGACCCAGTACTTC. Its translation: CASSPGEGQETQYF.

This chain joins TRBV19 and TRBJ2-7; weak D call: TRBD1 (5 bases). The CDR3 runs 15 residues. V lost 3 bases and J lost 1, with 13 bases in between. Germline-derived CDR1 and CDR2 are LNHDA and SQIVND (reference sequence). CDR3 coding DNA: TGTGCCAGTAGTATTGATTCCAGGGATTCCTACGAGCAGTACTTC. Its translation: CASSIDSRDSYEQYF.

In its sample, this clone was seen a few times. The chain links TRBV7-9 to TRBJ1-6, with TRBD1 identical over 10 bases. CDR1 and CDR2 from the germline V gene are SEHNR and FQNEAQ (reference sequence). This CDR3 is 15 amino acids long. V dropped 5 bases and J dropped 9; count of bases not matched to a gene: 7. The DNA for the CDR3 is TGTGCCAGCAGCGGACCGGGACAGGGGTTTTCACCCCTCCACTTT. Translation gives CASSGPGQGFSPLHF.

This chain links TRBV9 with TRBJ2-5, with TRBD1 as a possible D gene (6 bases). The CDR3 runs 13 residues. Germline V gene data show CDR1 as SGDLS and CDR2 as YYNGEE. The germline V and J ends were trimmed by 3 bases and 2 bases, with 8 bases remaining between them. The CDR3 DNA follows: TGTGCCAGCAGCGGGGGGCAACAAGAGACCCAGTACTTC. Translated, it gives CASSGGQQETQYF.

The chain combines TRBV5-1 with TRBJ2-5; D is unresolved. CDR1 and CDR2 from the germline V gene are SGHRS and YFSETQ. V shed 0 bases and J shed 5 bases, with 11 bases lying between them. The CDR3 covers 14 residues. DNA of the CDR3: TGCGCCAGCAGCTTGGATCCCACACCTGAGACCCAGTACTTC. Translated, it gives CASSLDPTPETQYF.

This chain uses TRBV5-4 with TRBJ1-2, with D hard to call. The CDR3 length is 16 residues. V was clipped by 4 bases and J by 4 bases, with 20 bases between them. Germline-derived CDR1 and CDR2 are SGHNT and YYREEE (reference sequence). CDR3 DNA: TGTGCCAGCAGCCGCCCCTTGGCGGCAGACCCCTATGGCTACACCTTC. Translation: CASSRPLAADPYGYTF.

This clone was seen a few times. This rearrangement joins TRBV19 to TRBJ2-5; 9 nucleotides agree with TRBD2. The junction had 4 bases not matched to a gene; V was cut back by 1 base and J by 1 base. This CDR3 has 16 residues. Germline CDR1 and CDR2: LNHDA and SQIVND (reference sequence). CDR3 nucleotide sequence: TGTGCCAGTAGTATAGTAAGCGGGGGGCCCCAAGAGACCCAGTACTTC. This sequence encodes CASSIVSGGPQETQYF.

For the CDR3, the DNA is TGCGCCAGCAGCCTAGGAATTCCTAGCGGGGGGGGCGGAGAGACCCAGTACTTC. Translation: CASSLGIPSGGGGETQYF. V and J are TRBV4-1 and TRBJ2-5; 12 nucleotides align to TRBD2. Germline V gene data show CDR1 as MGHRA and CDR2 as YSYEKL. Trimming took 4 bases from V and 4 from J; bases not matched to a gene: 13. The CDR3 contains 18 residues.

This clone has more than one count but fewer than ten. The CDR3 loop reads CASRGQGYQPQHF. CDR3 in DNA: TGTGCCAGCAGGGGACAGGGGTATCAGCCCCAGCATTTT. This chain connects TRBV6-5 to TRBJ1-5, with TRBD1 matching over 10 bases. The germline V gene has CDR1 MNHEY and CDR2 SVGAGI. V dropped 6 bases and J dropped 5; count of bases not matched to a gene: 1. This CDR3 region has 13 residues.

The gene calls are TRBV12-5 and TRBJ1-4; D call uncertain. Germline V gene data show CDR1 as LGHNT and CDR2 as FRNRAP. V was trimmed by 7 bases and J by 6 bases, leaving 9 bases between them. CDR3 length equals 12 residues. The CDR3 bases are TGTGCTAGTGTCGAGAAGCATGAAAAACTGTTTTTT. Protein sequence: CASVEKHEKLFF.

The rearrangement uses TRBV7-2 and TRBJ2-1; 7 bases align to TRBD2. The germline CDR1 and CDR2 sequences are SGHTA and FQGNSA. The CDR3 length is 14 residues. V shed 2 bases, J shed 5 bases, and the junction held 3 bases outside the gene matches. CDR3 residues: CASSLPGGHNEQFF. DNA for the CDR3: TGTGCCAGCAGCTTACCGGGGGGACACAATGAGCAGTTCTTC.

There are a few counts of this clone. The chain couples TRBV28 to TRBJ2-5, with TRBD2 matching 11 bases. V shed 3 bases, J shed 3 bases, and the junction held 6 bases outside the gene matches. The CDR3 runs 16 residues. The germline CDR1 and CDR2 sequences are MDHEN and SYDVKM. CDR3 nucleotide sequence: TGTGCCAGCAGTTTGGAACCGGGACTAGCGGAAGAGACCCAGTACTTC. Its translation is CASSLEPGLAEETQYF.

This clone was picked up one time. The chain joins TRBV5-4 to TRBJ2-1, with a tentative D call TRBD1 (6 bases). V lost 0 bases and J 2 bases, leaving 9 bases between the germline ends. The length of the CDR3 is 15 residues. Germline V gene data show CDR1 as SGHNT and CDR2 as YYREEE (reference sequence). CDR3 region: CASSLDGTPYNEQFF. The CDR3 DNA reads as TGTGCCAGCAGCTTGGACGGGACACCCTACAATGAGCAGTTCTTC.

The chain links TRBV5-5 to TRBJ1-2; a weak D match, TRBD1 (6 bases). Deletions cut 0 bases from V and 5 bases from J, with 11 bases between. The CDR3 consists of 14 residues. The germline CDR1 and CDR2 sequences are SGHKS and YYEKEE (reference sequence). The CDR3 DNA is TGTGCCAGCAGCTTGGAACAGGGTCGGTATGGCTACACCTTC. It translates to CASSLEQGRYGYTF.

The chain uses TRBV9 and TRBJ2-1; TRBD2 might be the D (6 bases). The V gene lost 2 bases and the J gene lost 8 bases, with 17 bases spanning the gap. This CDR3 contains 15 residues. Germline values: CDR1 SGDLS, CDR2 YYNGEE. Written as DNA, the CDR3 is TGTGCCAGCAGCGTTACCGGGACTTCGGACCATGAGCAGTTCTTC. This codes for CASSVTGTSDHEQFF.